This is a list of T cell receptor beta chains from one sample in a study of response to subunit inactivated influenza vaccine. TCRdb redid the calling of the RT-PCR reads with MiXCR, one entry per CDR3 protein. Found here are roughly 790,000 distinct CDR3 sequences, around 20% of them singletons; the top ten hold more than 8.5%. The starting material was PBMCs from blood, obtained less than 6 days after vaccination. Receptors were obtained from a man between 50 and 59 years old who received an inactivated influenza vaccine. CDR3s include the opening cysteine and the closing phenylalanine or tryptophan. Each record gives: V gene, CDR3 protein.

TRBV5-4,CASSPSRETASYEQYF
TRBV20-1,CSARAGQGKLSSYNSPLHF
TRBV5-1,CASSTGQVAGTEAFF
TRBV20-1,CSVGSGTIRNIQYF
TRBV27,CASSLLVQRQRGTEAFF
TRBV30,CAWSASVRGNYGYTF
TRBV30,CAWGIPGYGYEQYF
TRBV6-1,CAISEGFRGSGTDTQYF
TRBV9,CASGTLNTGELFF
TRBV9,CASSVGGALSGANVLTF
TRBV7-9,CASSLAFISEETQYF
TRBV7-9,CASSPWDKDYGYTF
TRBV5-1,CASSLDGTSGGADTQYF
TRBV20-1,CSAPRVASGVDYEQYF
TRBV6-2/TRBV6-3,CASRTTSVYEQYF
TRBV20-1,CSASPPSYNPYNEQFF
TRBV5-1,CASSWKGTGAEAFF
TRBV29-1,CSVMRLAGGTGELFF